These T cell receptor beta chains were read from a single sample in a study of blood T cell repertoires in COVID-19. The data were produced by immunoSEQ multiplex PCR, yet TCRdb's version contains in-frame clones alone and is incomplete. The sample lists 100,000 to 140,000 clones; around 80% were seen once. The sample consisted of peripheral blood. The receptors were sampled from a man aged 65 to 79 with acute or convalescent COVID-19. Both conserved end residues are part of each CDR3. A D gene is named only where the DNA matches it firmly. Clone size is not always given. Where it is, it says once, few, many or a class for expanded clones.

v_call	j_call	d_call	clone_size	cdr3_aa	cdr3_nt
TRBV11-2	TRBJ1-3	-	-	CASSFLTGLSGNTIYF	TGTGCCAGCAGTTTCCTTACAGGGTTGTCTGGAAACACCATATATTTT
TRBV2	TRBJ1-2	-	few	CASSEGADYGYTF	TGTGCCAGCAGTGAGGGGGCAGACTATGGCTACACCTTC
TRBV5-1	TRBJ2-7	TRBD1	-	CASSFTGQSYEQYF	TGCGCCAGCAGCTTTACGGGACAGTCATACGAGCAGTACTTC
TRBV27	TRBJ2-2	TRBD1	-	CASRPLGQGTGELFF	TGTGCCAGCAGACCCCTCGGACAGGGGACCGGGGAGCTGTTTTTT
TRBV4-2	TRBJ2-6	TRBD1	-	CASSQGQGGMGTGANVLTF	TGTGCCAGCAGCCAAGGACAGGGTGGTATGGGAACCGGGGCCAACGTCCTGACTTTC
TRBV21-1	TRBJ1-5	-	-	CASSLWTGGQPQHF	TGTGCCAGCAGCCTATGGACAGGGGGTCAGCCCCAGCATTTT
TRBV27	TRBJ1-6	-	-	CASSLPRFLDSPLHF	TGTGCCAGCAGTTTGCCGCGGTTTTTGGATTCACCCCTCCACTTT
TRBV10-3	TRBJ1-2	TRBD1	-	CAISPGDSGLYGYTF	TGTGCCATCAGTCCCGGGGACAGTGGCTTATATGGCTACACCTTC
TRBV19	TRBJ2-2	-	-	CASTPIAGRGRGSTGELFF	TGTGCCAGTACTCCCATTGCCGGGCGGGGCAGGGGGAGCACCGGGGAGCTGTTTTTT
TRBV2	TRBJ2-7	TRBD1	-	CASNIQGALLYEQYF	TGTGCCAGCAATATACAGGGGGCCCTTCTATACGAGCAGTACTTC
TRBV9	TRBJ2-2	TRBD2	-	CASSTTGGRTGELFF	TGTGCCAGCAGCACTACGGGGGGGCGGACCGGGGAGCTGTTTTTT
TRBV27	TRBJ1-1	-	-	CASSSYEGFSTEAFF	TGTGCCAGCAGTTCCTACGAGGGATTTAGCACTGAAGCTTTCTTT
TRBV9	TRBJ1-5	-	-	CASSVGVELGQPQHF	TGTGCCAGCAGCGTCGGGGTGGAATTGGGACAGCCCCAGCATTTT
TRBV5-1	TRBJ1-6	-	few	CASSAVEGSNSPLHF	TGCGCCAGCAGCGCGGTGGAGGGATCGAATTCACCCCTCCACTTT
TRBV19	TRBJ2-7	TRBD2	-	CASSPRRGGTSPTNPSSYEQYF	TGTGCCAGTAGCCCCCGTCGGGGGGGAACTTCCCCCACCAACCCGAGCTCCTACGAGCAGTACTTC
TRBV3-1/TRBV3-2	TRBJ2-6	TRBD1	few	CASSPGTGGFGPGANVLTF	TGTGCCAGCAGCCCTGGGACAGGGGGCTTTGGGCCTGGGGCCAACGTCCTGACTTTC
TRBV9	TRBJ2-3	TRBD2	-	CASSVGLADTDTQYF	TGTGCCAGCAGCGTTGGACTAGCAGACACAGATACGCAGTATTTT
TRBV19	TRBJ1-4	-	-	CASNLRQREKLFF	TGTGCCAGTAACCTCAGACAGAGAGAAAAACTGTTTTTT